This entry lists 18 T cell receptor beta chains sequenced from one sample in a study of T cell clones after liver transplantation. Profiling relied on immunoSEQ multiplex PCR, and the TCRdb table lists in-frame clones only, not all of them. The sample consists of 50,000 or so clones, over 65% of them appearing once. The source material was CD4+ T cells from blood, sampled more than 53 months after liver transplant. The receptor set was obtained from a human patient who received a liver transplant. These T cells may partly come from the graft donor.

The rearrangement uses TRBV11-3 and TRBJ2-3, with 9 bases that match TRBD2. The CDR3 length is 17 residues. Germline loops: CDR1 SGHNT, CDR2 YENEEA. The V gene end was trimmed by 0 bases and the J gene end by 2 bases; junction bases not matched to a gene: 6. The CDR3 region has the DNA TGTGCCAGCAGCTTAGAAAAAGGCGGGGGGGCCACAGATACGCAGTATTTT. Translation: CASSLEKGGGATDTQYF.

The sample holds one count of this clone. V and J are TRBV28 and TRBJ1-1; D remains ambiguous. Germline assignment: CDR1 MDHEN and CDR2 SYDVKM. The CDR3 is made up of 16 amino acids. V was clipped by 5 bases and J by 5 bases, with 21 bases between them. The DNA of the CDR3 is TGTGCCAGCAGTCCCACTGAGGGCCTGCTGGCGACTGAAGCTTTCTTT. It translates to CASSPTEGLLATEAFF.

V and J are TRBV7-2 and TRBJ2-2; 9 bases align to TRBD2. The CDR3 contains 16 residues. CDR1 and CDR2 (germline): SGHTA, FQGNSA. V was pared by 0 bases and J by 4 bases, with 3 bases of the junction left unmatched. CDR3 protein: CASSLAAGGPTGELFF. CDR3 sequence (DNA): TGTGCCAGCAGCTTAGCAGCGGGGGGCCCCACCGGGGAGCTGTTTTTT.

The V gene is TRBV28, the J gene TRBJ2-3, with 8 bases identical to TRBD2. The CDR3 length is 17 residues. The V segment lost 7 bases and the J segment 4 bases; nucleotides outside the gene matches: 16. The germline CDR1 and CDR2 sequences are MDHEN and SYDVKM. The CDR3 coding sequence is TGTGCCAGCACTACCCCCTTCGGGGGGGGGCGCGCAGATACGCAGTATTTT. This gives the protein CASTTPFGGGRADTQYF.

The V call is TRBV2, the J call TRBJ2-1; a weak D match, TRBD2 (5 bases). The CDR3 runs 19 residues. The germline V gene encodes CDR1 SNHLY and CDR2 FYNNEI. V lost 9 bases and J 7 bases, leaving 34 bases between the germline ends. CDR3 amino acids: CARESALKRPGYMGNEQFF. For the CDR3, the DNA is TGTGCCAGAGAGTCCGCCCTAAAGCGGCCGGGTTACATGGGGAATGAGCAGTTCTTC. Looking up the rest from reference TRBV2 and TRBJ2-1 gives the full variable domain: EPEVTQTPSHQVTQMGQEVILRCVPISNHLYFYWYRQILGQKVEFLVSFYNNEISEKSEIFDDQFSVERPDGSNFTLKIRSTKLEDSAMYFCARESALKRPGYMGNEQFFGPGTRLTVL.

In this sample, this clone turned up a few times. This chain joins TRBV11-3 and TRBJ2-2; 9 nucleotides agree with TRBD1. The CDR3 runs to 16 residues. Trimming at V came to 5 bases and at J to 6 bases, leaving 10 bases not matched to a gene. Germline V gene sequence: CDR1 SGHNT, CDR2 YENEEA. CDR3: CASSERQGVVSGELFF. CDR3 sequence (DNA): TGTGCCAGCAGCGAAAGACAGGGGGTAGTTTCCGGGGAGCTGTTTTTT.

The chain carries TRBV7-2 and TRBJ1-1; a weak D match, TRBD1 (5 bases). The CDR3 is 14 residues long. CDR1 SGHTA and CDR2 FQGNSA come from the germline V gene. Trimming took 4 bases from V and 0 from J, leaving 9 bases between them. This CDR3 is CASSSTVMNTEAFF. In nucleotides, the CDR3 is TGTGCCAGCAGCTCGACAGTTATGAACACTGAAGCTTTCTTT.

The chain carries TRBV30 and TRBJ1-2; D gene uncertain. V was shortened by 0 bases and J by 5 bases, with 10 bases between the two germline ends. Germline-derived CDR1 and CDR2 are GTSNPN and SVGIG (reference sequence). The CDR3 has 13 amino acids. The CDR3 spells CAWSVVTSYGYTF. CDR3 DNA: TGTGCCTGGAGTGTTGTTACGTCGTATGGCTACACCTTC.

This rearrangement joins TRBV11-2 to TRBJ1-5, with TRBD1 identical over 7 bases. Germline V lookup: CDR1 SGHAT, CDR2 FQNNGV. The V and J ends lost 4 bases and 2 bases, in that order; junction bases with no gene match: 8. This CDR3 has 16 amino acids. CDR3 coding DNA: TGTGCCAGCAGCTCCTCAGGGGGTCTGGGCAATCAGCCCCAGCATTTT. Encoded protein: CASSSSGGLGNQPQHF.

This clone appeared once. The V and J genes are TRBV5-1 and TRBJ2-7; D perhaps matches TRBD1 (6 bases). Germline CDR1 and CDR2: SGHRS and YFSETQ. Deletions cut 5 bases from V and 3 bases from J, with 9 bases between. The CDR3 loop spans 12 amino acids. The DNA for the CDR3 is TGCGCCAGCAGGGAGGACAGCTACGAGCAGTACTTC. Residues: CASREDSYEQYF.

V gene TRBV11-2 combines with J gene TRBJ2-7, with TRBD1 as a possible D gene (6 bases). The V end was cut by 3 bases, the J end by 5 bases, with 11 bases between. Germline V CDR1 and CDR2: SGHAT, FQNNGV. This CDR3 is 13 amino acids long. The CDR3 coding sequence is TGTGCCAGCAGCTTTAAAGGGGGAGACGAGCAGTACTTC. This codes for CASSFKGGDEQYF. Full variable domain (remainder filled in from reference TRBV11-2 and TRBJ2-7): EAGVAQSPRYKIIEKRQSVAFWCNPISGHATLYWYQQILGQGPKLLIQFQNNGVVDDSQLPKDRFSAERLKGVDSTLKIQPAKLEDSAVYLCASSFKGGDEQYFGPGTRLTVT.

The genes are TRBV5-1 and TRBJ2-6; 12 nucleotides match TRBD1. Germline V lookup: CDR1 SGHRS, CDR2 YFSETQ. This CDR3 spans 20 amino acids. The V and J ends lost 6 bases and 0 bases, in that order; junction bases with no gene match: 13. The CDR3 sequence: CASISGTGGLGGSGANVLTF. As DNA, the CDR3 is TGCGCCAGCATATCCGGGACAGGGGGCTTAGGTGGCTCTGGGGCCAACGTCCTGACTTTC.

The chain uses TRBV7-2 and TRBJ1-1; D gene uncertain. This CDR3 has 15 amino acids. Trimming removed 5 bases at V and 0 bases at J, with 13 bases between. Germline loops: CDR1 SGHTA, CDR2 FQGNSA. CDR3 bases: TGTGCCAGCAGCACCCGCGCAGGCATGAACACTGAAGCTTTCTTT. Translating it yields CASSTRAGMNTEAFF.

This chain connects TRBV2 to TRBJ1-1, with D possibly being TRBD1 (6 bases). Trimming removed 8 bases from V and 1 base from J, with 14 bases in between. The CDR3 is 14 amino acids. Germline CDR1 and CDR2: SNHLY and FYNNEI. DNA of the CDR3: TGTGCCAGCCGCACAGGGCTAAAGAACACTGAAGCTTTCTTT. It specifies CASRTGLKNTEAFF.

The V call is TRBV13, the J call TRBJ2-5; a weak D match, TRBD1 (5 bases). The J call may be in error: the DNA end matches TRBJ2-7 better. The CDR3 extends over 13 amino acids. Germline V gene sequence: CDR1 PRHDT, CDR2 FYEKMQ (reference sequence). CDR3 DNA: TGTGCCAGCAGCTCCCCAGGGCGCTACGAGCAGTACTTC. The encoded protein is CASSSPGRYEQYF.

The V call is TRBV4-1, the J call TRBJ1-5, with 8 bases fitting TRBD1. This CDR3 is built from 15 residues. V shed 3 bases, J shed 8 bases, and the junction held 9 bases outside the gene matches. The germline gives CDR1 MGHRA, CDR2 YSYEKL. CDR3 DNA: TGCGCCAGCAGCCAGGAGGACAGGGTTTTTGAGCCCCAGCATTTT. This codes for CASSQEDRVFEPQHF.

The chain carries TRBV5-1 and TRBJ1-2; the D is unclear. The V and J ends lost 7 bases and 3 bases respectively, with 16 bases between them. Germline CDR1 reads SGHRS; CDR2 reads YFSETQ. The CDR3 consists of 14 residues. CDR3 amino acids: CASSSQGSDYGYTF. CDR3 DNA: TGCGCCAGCTCCTCGCAAGGGAGCGACTATGGCTACACCTTC.

The chain uses TRBV7-9 and TRBJ1-4; D is unclear. The CDR3 length is 14 residues. Germline CDR1 SEHNR, CDR2 FQNEAQ (reference sequence). V was shortened by 5 bases and J by 7 bases, with 14 bases between the two germline ends. CDR3 nucleotides: TGTGCCAGCAGCCCCTTTTCGGGGAGTGAAAAACTGTTTTTT. Amino acid sequence: CASSPFSGSEKLFF.